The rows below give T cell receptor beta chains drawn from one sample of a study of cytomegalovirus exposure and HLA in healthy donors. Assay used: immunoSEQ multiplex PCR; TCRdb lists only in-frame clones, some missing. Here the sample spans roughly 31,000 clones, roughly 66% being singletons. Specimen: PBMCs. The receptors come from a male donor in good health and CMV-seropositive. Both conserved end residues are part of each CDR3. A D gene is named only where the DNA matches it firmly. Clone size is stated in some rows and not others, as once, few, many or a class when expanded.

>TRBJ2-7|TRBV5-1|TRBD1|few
CASSFGTGDRYF
TGCGCCAGCAGCTTCGGGACAGGGGACCGGTACTTC
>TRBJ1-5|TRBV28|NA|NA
CASSLGQGLPQHF
TGTGCCAGCAGTTTAGGGCAGGGTCTGCCCCAGCATTTT
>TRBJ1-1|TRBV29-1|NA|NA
CSVQNTEAFF
TGCAGCGTTCAAAACACTGAAGCTTTCTTT
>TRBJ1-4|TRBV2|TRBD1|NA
CASSRTGGNEKLFF
TGTGCCAGCAGTCGGACAGGGGGTAATGAAAAACTGTTTTTT
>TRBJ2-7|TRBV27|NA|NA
CASSSAGTGERGQYF
TGTGCCAGCAGTTCGGCCGGGACAGGCGAGCGGGGGCAGTACTTC
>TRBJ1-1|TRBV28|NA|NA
CASSLAGHPNTEAFF
TGTGCCAGCAGCCTAGCGGGACATCCGAACACTGAAGCTTTCTTT
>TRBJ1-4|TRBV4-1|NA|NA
CASAKGEMEKLFF
TGCGCCAGTGCTAAGGGAGAGATGGAAAAACTGTTTTTT
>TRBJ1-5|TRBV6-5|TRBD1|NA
CASSSDRAMGQPQHF
TGTGCCAGCAGCAGCGACAGGGCTATGGGACAGCCCCAGCATTTT
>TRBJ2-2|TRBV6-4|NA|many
CASSESGTGELFF
TGTGCCAGCAGTGAGTCGGGGACCGGGGAGCTGTTTTTT
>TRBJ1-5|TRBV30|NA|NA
CVWSGLYSRQPQHF
TGTGTCTGGAGCGGATTATACAGCCGTCAGCCCCAGCATTTT
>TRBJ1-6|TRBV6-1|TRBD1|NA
CASSAGTGAVSPLHF
TGTGCCAGCAGTGCCGGGACAGGAGCTGTTTCACCCCTCCACTTT
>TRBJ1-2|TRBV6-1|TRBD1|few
CASSTRTGRVYGYTF
TGTGCCAGCAGTACCCGGACAGGGAGGGTCTATGGCTACACCTTC
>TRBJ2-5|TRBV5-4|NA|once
CASRPGGVETQYF
TGTGCCAGCAGACCCGGGGGAGTGGAGACCCAGTACTTC
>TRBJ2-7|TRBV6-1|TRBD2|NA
CASSELAGSSYEQYF
TGTGCCAGCAGTGAATTAGCGGGGTCTTCCTACGAGCAGTACTTC
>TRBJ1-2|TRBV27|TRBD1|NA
CASSSSDRVAGYTF
TGTGCCAGCAGTTCATCAGACAGGGTAGCTGGCTACACCTTC
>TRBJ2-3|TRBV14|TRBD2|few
CASSQASGKHTQYF
TGTGCCAGCAGCCAAGCTAGCGGGAAACATACGCAGTATTTT
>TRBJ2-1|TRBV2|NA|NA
CASSGQSYNEQFF
TGTGCCAGCAGTGGCCAGTCTTACAATGAGCAGTTCTTC
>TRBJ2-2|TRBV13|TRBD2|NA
CASSYPGLVRDLAGDTGELFF
TGTGCCAGCAGCTATCCCGGACTGGTCAGGGATCTAGCGGGAGATACCGGGGAGCTGTTTTTT
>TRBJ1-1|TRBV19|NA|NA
CASSTRQALDLAFF
TGTGCCAGTAGTACACGACAGGCCCTAGATTTGGCTTTCTTT
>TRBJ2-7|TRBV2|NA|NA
CASRPGTSYEQYF
TGTGCCAGCCGACCGGGGACATCCTACGAGCAGTACTTC
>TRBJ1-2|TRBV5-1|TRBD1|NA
CASSLGQGGYTF
TGCGCCAGCAGCCTGGGACAGGGAGGCTACACCTTC
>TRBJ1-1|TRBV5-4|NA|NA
CASSLTEAGRTEAFF
TGTGCCAGCAGCTTGACCGAAGCTGGGCGCACTGAAGCTTTCTTT
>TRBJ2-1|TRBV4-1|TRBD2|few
CASSRSGGLGEQFF
TGCGCCAGCAGCCGCAGCGGGGGGCTGGGAGAGCAGTTCTTC
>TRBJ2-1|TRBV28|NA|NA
CASSKSYSYNEQFF
TGTGCCAGCAGTAAATCCTACTCCTACAATGAGCAGTTCTTC
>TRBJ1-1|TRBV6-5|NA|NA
CASSRGWNTEAFF
TGTGCCAGCAGTCGGGGATGGAACACTGAAGCTTTCTTT
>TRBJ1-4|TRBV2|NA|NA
CASRRQQTNEKLFF
TGTGCCAGCAGGAGACAGCAAACTAATGAAAAACTGTTTTTT
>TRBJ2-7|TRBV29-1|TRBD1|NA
CSVGQGGEQYF
TGCAGCGTTGGACAGGGTGGCGAGCAGTACTTC
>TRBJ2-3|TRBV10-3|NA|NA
CAISGLGGASTDTQYF
TGTGCCATCAGTGGGTTAGGCGGGGCGAGCACAGATACGCAGTATTTT
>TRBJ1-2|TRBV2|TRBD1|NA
CATRQGNGYTF
TGTGCCACCAGACAGGGGAATGGCTACACCTTC
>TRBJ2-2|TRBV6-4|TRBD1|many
CASGPGQGDTGELFF
TGTGCCAGCGGACCGGGACAGGGGGACACCGGGGAGCTGTTTTTT
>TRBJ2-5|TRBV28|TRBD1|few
CASSSGTGVAGQETQYF
TGTGCCAGCAGTTCCGGGACAGGGGTCGCGGGCCAAGAGACCCAGTACTTC
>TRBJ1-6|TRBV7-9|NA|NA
CASSLVQGKGSPLHF
TGTGCCAGCAGCTTAGTTCAGGGAAAGGGTTCACCCCTCCACTTT
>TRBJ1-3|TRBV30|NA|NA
CAWSGGLASGNTIYF
TGTGCCTGGAGTGGGGGACTAGCCTCTGGAAACACCATATATTTT
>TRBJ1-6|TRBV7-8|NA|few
CASSTGTGNSPLHF
TGTGCCAGCAGCACAGGAACGGGTAATTCACCCCTCCACTTT
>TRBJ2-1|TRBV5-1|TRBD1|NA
CASSGNRGTSSYNEQFF
TGCGCCAGCAGCGGCAACAGGGGCACGAGCTCCTACAATGAGCAGTTCTTC
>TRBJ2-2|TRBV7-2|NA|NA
CASSHRGLITGELFF
TGTGCCAGCAGCCACCGCGGGCTGATCACCGGGGAGCTGTTTTTT
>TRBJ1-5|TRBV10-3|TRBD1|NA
CAISARGQSNQPQHF
TGTGCCATCAGTGCCAGGGGGCAGAGCAATCAGCCCCAGCATTTT
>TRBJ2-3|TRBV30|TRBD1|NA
CAWRQGALHTQYF
TGTGCCTGGAGGCAGGGGGCGCTCCATACGCAGTATTTT
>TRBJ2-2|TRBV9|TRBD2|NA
CASSPLPGGAVNTGELFF
TGTGCCAGCAGCCCGCTTCCCGGGGGGGCGGTGAACACCGGGGAGCTGTTTTTT
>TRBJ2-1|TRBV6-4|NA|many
CASSERPSSYNEQFF
TGTGCCAGCAGTGAGCGGCCGAGCTCCTACAATGAGCAGTTCTTC
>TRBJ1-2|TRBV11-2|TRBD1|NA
CASSLYGQGNYGYTF
TGTGCCAGCAGCTTATACGGACAGGGGAACTATGGCTACACCTTC
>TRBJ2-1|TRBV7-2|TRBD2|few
CASSLSGTSGVDEQFF
TGTGCCAGCAGCCTATCCGGGACTAGCGGGGTGGATGAGCAGTTCTTC